This T cell receptor (beta chain) was sequenced during a study of T cells in Graves' hyperthyroidism and ophthalmopathy. The CDR3 runs to 13 residues. CDR1 is SNHLY, CDR2 FYNNEI, per germline. It was RNA transcripts that yielded the amplified TCR beta CDR3 regions. The study used the HTBI primer set for a first-round RT-PCR of the TCR CDR3. MiXCR, run by TCRdb on the multiplex PCR reads, gives a single entry per CDR3 protein. The repertoire includes hundreds of thousands of distinct CDR3 sequences, 38% of them detected once, and approximately 8.7% sits in the top ten. The clonotype originates from a young man with Graves' hyperthyroidism. Specimen: blood. V is TRBV2 and J is TRBJ2-5, with a weak D call TRBD2 (5 bases). The CDR3 sequence: CASEGGPEGTQYF. In DNA, the CDR3 is TGTGCAAGTGAAGGTGGCCCCGAGGGGACCCAGTACTTC.